This T cell receptor (beta chain) came from a study of blood T cell repertoires in COVID-19. Between the trimmed V and J ends, which lost 6 bases and 4 bases, there was a span of 12 bases. This CDR3 is built from 13 residues. Germline loops: CDR1 SNHLY, CDR2 FYNNEI. The table came from immunoSEQ multiplex PCR; TCRdb's copy has only in-frame clones and leaves some out. The profile shows about 80,000 clones, around 79% of them singletons. Specimen: peripheral blood. V is TRBV2 and J is TRBJ2-5, with D possibly matching TRBD1 (6 bases). The receptor's source is a man over 45 with active or convalescent COVID-19. CDR3 bases: TGTGCCAGCAGCCTCACAGGGAGAGAGACCCAGTACTTC. Amino acid sequence: CASSLTGRETQYF.